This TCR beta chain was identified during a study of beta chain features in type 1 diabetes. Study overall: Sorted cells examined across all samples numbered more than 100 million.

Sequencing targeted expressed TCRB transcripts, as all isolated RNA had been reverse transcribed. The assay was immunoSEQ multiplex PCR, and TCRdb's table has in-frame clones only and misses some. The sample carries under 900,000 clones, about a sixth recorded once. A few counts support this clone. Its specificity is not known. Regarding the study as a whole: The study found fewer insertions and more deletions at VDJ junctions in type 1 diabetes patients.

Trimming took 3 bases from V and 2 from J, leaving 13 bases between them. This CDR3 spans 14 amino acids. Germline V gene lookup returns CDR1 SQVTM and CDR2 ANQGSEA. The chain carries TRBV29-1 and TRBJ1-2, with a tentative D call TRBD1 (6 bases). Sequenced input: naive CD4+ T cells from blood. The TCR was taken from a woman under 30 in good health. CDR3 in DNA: TGCAGCGTTGAGGGCAGGGGTTCCAACTATGGCTACACCTTC. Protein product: CSVEGRGSNYGYTF.